One sample yielded the 14 T cell receptor beta chains listed below, sequenced in a study of blood T cell repertoires in COVID-19. Libraries were prepared by immunoSEQ multiplex PCR; TCRdb keeps only in-frame clonotypes and omits some of them. The sample carries 300,000 to 450,000 clones, around nine tenths recorded once. The sample taken for sequencing was PBMCs or T cells enriched from blood (not recorded which). The receptor set was obtained from a young woman who had been exposed to COVID-19.

V and J are TRBV11-3 and TRBJ2-7; possible D gene TRBD2, 5 bases. CDR1 and CDR2 (germline): SGHNT, YENEEA. The CDR3 is 14 amino acids. Trimming left V 6 bases short and J 1 base short, with 13 bases between. The CDR3 DNA is TGTGCCAGCAGTTCCTGGACTCGTTCCTACGAGCAGTACTTC. Its protein product is CASSSWTRSYEQYF.

The V gene is TRBV27, the J gene TRBJ2-7; 8 bases line up with TRBD2. The trim removed 10 bases at V and 0 bases at J, leaving 8 bases unmatched. CDR1 and CDR2 (germline): MNHEY, SMNVEV (reference sequence). The CDR3 sequence is 14 residues long. CDR3 residues: CATKREWTSYEQYF. CDR3 DNA sequence: TGTGCCACTAAGCGGGAGTGGACCTCCTACGAGCAGTACTTC.

The rearrangement links TRBV7-2 to TRBJ1-1; 7 bases align to TRBD1. Trimming at V came to 4 bases and at J to 5 bases, leaving 10 bases not matched to a gene. The CDR3 has 15 amino acids. Germline V lookup: CDR1 SGHTA, CDR2 FQGNSA. CDR3 bases: TGTGCCAGCAGCTCAGGACAGACAGGGAAGACTGAAGCTTTCTTT. Translated: CASSSGQTGKTEAFF. Variable domain in full (rest from reference TRBV7-2 and TRBJ1-1): GAGVSQSPSNKVTEKGKDVELRCDPISGHTALYWYRQSLGQGLEFLIYFQGNSAPDKSGLPSDRFSAERTGGSVSTLTIQRTQQEDSAVYLCASSSGQTGKTEAFFGQGTRLTVV.

The chain is built from TRBV27 and TRBJ1-1; TRBD1 agrees at 7 bases. The CDR3 runs 13 residues. The germline V gene encodes CDR1 MNHEY and CDR2 SMNVEV (reference sequence). The V gene end was trimmed by 6 bases and the J gene end by 4 bases; junction bases not matched to a gene: 5. The CDR3 nucleotides are TGTGCCAGCAGGAGGGGGCGAGGCACTGAAGCTTTCTTT. Its protein is CASRRGRGTEAFF.

This chain uses TRBV28 with TRBJ1-2; a weak D match, TRBD1 (6 bases). Germline lookup yields CDR1 MDHEN and CDR2 SYDVKM. Trimming took off 1 base at V and 7 bases at J, with 10 bases between the two ends. There are 13 residues in the CDR3. In DNA form, the CDR3 reads TGTGCCAGCAGTTTATATCAGGGGTTTGGCTACACCTTC. Translating it yields CASSLYQGFGYTF.

The chain joins TRBV19 to TRBJ2-5; D is possibly TRBD2 (6 bases). Germline CDR1 and CDR2: LNHDA and SQIVND (reference sequence). This CDR3 is built from 15 residues. The V end was cut by 3 bases, the J end by 7 bases, with 18 bases between. This chain's CDR3 is CASSIEEHPRGTQYF. The CDR3 bases are TGTGCCAGTAGTATTGAGGAACACCCGCGGGGGACCCAGTACTTC.

CDR3 region: CASSFSITSGMQETQYF. DNA of the CDR3: TGTGCCAGCAGCTTTTCAATAACTAGCGGGATGCAAGAGACCCAGTACTTC. V and J are TRBV11-2 and TRBJ2-5; 10 bases line up with TRBD2. V lost 3 bases to trimming and J lost 2 bases; unmatched junction nucleotides: 9. This CDR3 has 17 amino acids. The germline CDR1 and CDR2 sequences are SGHAT and FQNNGV.

This chain connects TRBV3-1 (or the pseudogene TRBV3-2) to TRBJ2-3, with 11 bases matching TRBD2. This CDR3 is built from 16 residues. Trimming removed 0 bases from V and 2 bases from J; junction bases left unmatched: 1. The V gene's germline CDR1 is LGHDT and CDR2 YNNKEL (reference sequence). CDR3: CASSQELAGDTDTQYF. The CDR3 nucleotides are TGTGCCAGCAGCCAAGAACTAGCGGGGGACACAGATACGCAGTATTTT.

J is TRBJ1-6 and V is TRBV6-5; 7 bases fit TRBD1. The CDR3 spans 15 residues. J lost 5 bases, V lost 6 bases, and 7 bases had no gene match. CDR1 and CDR2 from the germline V gene are MNHEY and SVGAGI. The CDR3 loop reads CASRGPGQNNSPLHF. CDR3 sequence (DNA): TGTGCCAGCAGGGGCCCGGGACAGAATAATTCACCCCTCCACTTT.

The J gene is TRBJ2-1, the V gene TRBV7-6; TRBD1 matches at 7 bases. The CDR3 spans 15 residues. Trimming removed 1 base from V and 3 bases from J; junction bases left unmatched: 3. Germline V CDR1 and CDR2: SGHVS, FNYEAQ. DNA for the CDR3: TGTGCCAGCAGCTTAGAGGCAGGGGGCTACAATGAGCAGTTCTTC. Protein: CASSLEAGGYNEQFF.

This clone was seen only a few times. The rearrangement joins TRBV11-3 to TRBJ2-2; 9 bases are a match to TRBD2. This CDR3 is built from 17 residues. Trimming removed 0 bases from V and 0 bases from J; junction bases left unmatched: 2. Germline CDR1 and CDR2: SGHNT and YENEEA. CDR3 sequence (DNA): TGTGCCAGCAGCTTAGACGGACTAGCGTCGAACACCGGGGAGCTGTTTTTT. It translates to CASSLDGLASNTGELFF.

The chain joins TRBV7-9 to TRBJ2-1, with 10 bases identical to TRBD2. Germline loops: CDR1 SEHNR, CDR2 FQNEAQ (reference sequence). The CDR3 totals 16 residues. The trim removed 2 bases at V and 3 bases at J, leaving 4 bases unmatched. Here the CDR3 reads CASSLTPSGGYNEQFF. CDR3 sequence (DNA): TGTGCCAGCAGCTTAACTCCTAGCGGGGGCTACAATGAGCAGTTCTTC.

The rearrangement joins TRBV3-1 (or the pseudogene TRBV3-2) to TRBJ2-3, with unresolved D. Germline V lookup: CDR1 LGHDT, CDR2 YNNKEL (reference sequence). There are 16 residues in the CDR3. Trimming stripped 1 base from V and 3 bases from J, with 14 bases between. In DNA, the CDR3 is TGTGCCAGCAGCCAAGGTGTCAGTCAATGGACAGATACGCAGTATTTT. Its translation: CASSQGVSQWTDTQYF.

The chain's CDR3 is CASTPGGSYNEQFF. In nucleotides, the CDR3 is TGCGCCAGCACGCCGGGAGGGTCCTACAATGAGCAGTTCTTC. The V call is TRBV10-1, the J call TRBJ2-1; 8 bases align to TRBD2. Germline-derived CDR1 and CDR2 are WNHNN and SYGVQD (reference sequence). CDR3 length equals 14 residues. The junction had 3 bases not matched to a gene; V was cut back by 7 bases and J by 1 base.